The 27 T cell receptor beta chains presented below share a single source sample, sequenced in a study of blood T cell repertoires in COVID-19. Clones were read by immunoSEQ multiplex PCR, and TCRdb kept only the in-frame ones, dropping some. Here the sample spans under 350,000 clones, approximately 85% being singletons. The sample was peripheral blood. These receptor sequences come from a human donor in a cohort sampled during active COVID-19.

The V and J genes are TRBV10-1 and TRBJ1-5; D gene uncertain. Germline values: CDR1 WNHNN, CDR2 SYGVQD (reference sequence). With 11 bases removed from V and 1 base from J, the gap between germline ends came to 12 bases. CDR3 length equals 13 residues. CDR3 DNA sequence: TGCGCCCGCGGGAGAGGCAGCAATCAGCCCCAGCATTTT. Residues: CARGRGSNQPQHF.

CDR3 residues: CASSQDGGRAGNTEAFF. The CDR3 DNA reads as TGCGCCAGCAGCCAAGACGGTGGCAGGGCTGGGAACACTGAAGCTTTCTTT. The rearrangement uses TRBV4-1 and TRBJ1-1, with D maybe TRBD1 (5 bases). The CDR3 sequence is 17 residues long. V lost 0 bases to trimming and J lost 1 base, with 15 bases between them. Germline assignment: CDR1 MGHRA and CDR2 YSYEKL.

V gene TRBV27 combines with J gene TRBJ1-3; possibly TRBD1 for D (5 bases). This CDR3 region has 13 residues. Germline CDR1 reads MNHEY; CDR2 reads SMNVEV (reference sequence). The germline V and J ends were trimmed by 3 bases and 9 bases, with 12 bases remaining between them. This chain's CDR3 is CASSFQGSSTIYF. The CDR3 bases are TGTGCCAGCAGTTTTCAGGGTTCAAGCACCATATATTTT.

This chain uses TRBV24-1 with TRBJ2-2; a possible D gene is TRBD1 (6 bases). Trimming removed 10 bases from V and 6 bases from J, with 20 bases in between. This CDR3 comprises 15 residues. CDR1 and CDR2 from the germline V gene are KGHDR and SFDVKD. CDR3 loop: CATQTTTGMAGELFF. Here the CDR3 DNA reads TGTGCCACGCAGACAACCACAGGGATGGCCGGGGAGCTGTTTTTT.

This sequence joins TRBV5-6 and TRBJ2-7, with D possibly matching TRBD2 (6 bases). Looked up from germline, CDR1 is SGHDT and CDR2 is YYEEEE. The CDR3 contains 13 residues. Trimming shortened V by 0 bases and J by 5 bases, and 9 bases separated the two germline ends. The CDR3: CASSLVEGNEQYF. CDR3 in DNA: TGTGCCAGCAGCTTGGTGGAGGGGAACGAGCAGTACTTC.

This chain links TRBV6-1 with TRBJ2-1, with 10 positions matching TRBD2. The length of the CDR3 is 13 residues. With V trimmed by 3 bases and J by 9 bases, 2 bases remained unmatched. Germline V gene sequence: CDR1 MNHNS, CDR2 SASEGT. This chain's CDR3 is CASSDGTSVEQFF. CDR3 coding DNA: TGTGCCAGCAGTGACGGGACTAGCGTTGAGCAGTTCTTC.

The chain carries TRBV3-1 (or the pseudogene TRBV3-2) and TRBJ2-1; 8 positions match TRBD2. Per the germline V gene, CDR1 is LGHDT and CDR2 is YNNKEL (reference sequence). J gave up 6 bases and V 2 bases, and 6 bases lay outside the gene matches. The CDR3 totals 15 residues. The CDR3 spells CASSQNGGAFNEQFF. CDR3 sequence (DNA): TGTGCCAGCAGCCAAAACGGGGGGGCTTTCAATGAGCAGTTCTTC.

CDR3 bases: TGCGCCAGCACCCCCCGACACCTGAACACCGGGGAGCTGTTTTTT. Translation gives CASTPRHLNTGELFF. V usage is TRBV5-1 and J usage is TRBJ2-2, with no clear D. Germline CDR1 SGHRS, CDR2 YFSETQ. There are 15 residues in the CDR3. Trimming cost V 6 bases and J 1 base, with 13 bases left between them.

The chain couples TRBV27 to TRBJ2-1, with TRBD2 matching 12 bases. With V trimmed by 6 bases and J by 6 bases, 12 bases remained unmatched. The length of the CDR3 is 17 residues. CDR1 is MNHEY, CDR2 SMNVEV, per germline (reference sequence). For the CDR3, the DNA is TGTGCCAGCAGCCGACGACTAGCGGGGGTCATGGCCAATGAGCAGTTCTTC. It translates to CASSRRLAGVMANEQFF.

The chain combines TRBV11-2 with TRBJ2-3; TRBD2 agrees at 9 bases. The ends lost 5 bases at V and 6 bases at J; junction bases unmatched: 15. The CDR3 runs 17 residues. Germline values: CDR1 SGHAT, CDR2 FQNNGV. The CDR3 region is CASSLGGSGLAFDTQYF. The CDR3 DNA reads as TGTGCCAGCAGCCTAGGGGGGTCGGGACTAGCATTTGATACGCAGTATTTT.

This chain connects TRBV5-5 to TRBJ2-3; 7 positions agree with TRBD2. V lost 0 bases, J lost 6 bases, and 4 bases stayed unmatched. The CDR3 has 14 amino acids. The germline gives CDR1 SGHKS, CDR2 YYEKEE (reference sequence). The CDR3 sequence is CASSLGLARDTQYF. Here the CDR3 DNA reads TGTGCCAGCAGCTTGGGACTAGCCCGGGATACGCAGTATTTT.

The chain recombines TRBV7-3 with TRBJ1-1; 9 nucleotides line up with TRBD1. The CDR3 runs 14 residues. After removal of 6 bases from V and 1 base from J, the junction contained 3 bases not matched to a gene. Germline V gives CDR1 SGHTA, CDR2 FQGTGA. In DNA, the CDR3 is TGTGCCAGCAGACCGGGACAGGGGAACACTGAAGCTTTCTTT. Translating it yields CASRPGQGNTEAFF.

This chain connects TRBV24-1 to TRBJ1-1; D perhaps matches TRBD1 (5 bases). Germline CDR1 is KGHDR and CDR2 is SFDVKD. V was pared by 3 bases and J by 8 bases, with 9 bases between. The CDR3 is 12 amino acids. CDR3 residues: CATSDLTVEAFF. CDR3 nucleotides: TGTGCCACCAGTGATCTGACAGTAGAAGCTTTCTTT.

The gene calls are TRBV2 and TRBJ1-5; a weak D match, TRBD1 (5 bases). This CDR3 has 15 residues. V lost 0 bases and J lost 4, with 10 bases in between. Germline V gene sequence: CDR1 SNHLY, CDR2 FYNNEI. The CDR3 DNA reads TGTGCCAGCAGTGAAGCTTCAGGGTTTAATCAGCCCCAGCATTTT. It is translated as CASSEASGFNQPQHF.

In this sample, this clone turned up a few times. The chain combines TRBV25-1 with TRBJ1-2; D unresolved. This CDR3 has 13 amino acids. Germline CDR1 is MGHDK and CDR2 is SYGVNS. The V gene lost 1 base and the J gene lost 4 bases, with 7 bases spanning the gap. CDR3 protein: CASSESGSYGYTF. The CDR3 DNA is TGTGCCAGCAGTGAATCAGGTAGCTATGGCTACACCTTC.

This clone was seen a handful of times. This chain connects TRBV27 to TRBJ2-7, with D unclear. CDR1 and CDR2 (germline): MNHEY, SMNVEV (reference sequence). Trimming took off 4 bases at V and 4 bases at J, with 5 bases between the two ends. This CDR3 has 11 amino acids. The chain's CDR3 is CASSSNYEQYF. CDR3 DNA sequence: TGTGCCAGCAGTTCCAATTACGAGCAGTACTTC.

The chain combines TRBV11-1 with TRBJ2-5; D unclear. The germline V gene has CDR1 SGHAT and CDR2 FQDESV (reference sequence). The CDR3 runs to 11 residues. V lost 5 bases and J lost 5, with 6 bases in between. The CDR3 DNA reads as TGTGCCAGCAGCGCCCGGGAGACCCAGTACTTC. This codes for CASSARETQYF. The variable domain in full, with the rest retrieved from reference TRBV11-1 and TRBJ2-5, is EAEVAQSPRYKITEKSQAVAFWCDPISGHATLYWYRQILGQGPELLVQFQDESVVDDSQLPKDRFSAERLKGVDSTLKIQPAELGDSAMYLCASSARETQYFGPGTRLLVL.

The V and J genes are TRBV19 and TRBJ2-5; 12 bases are a match to TRBD2. Germline CDR1 reads LNHDA; CDR2 reads SQIVND (reference sequence). The CDR3 sequence is 15 residues long. The J segment lost 5 bases and the V segment lost 5 bases, leaving 6 bases of the junction unmatched. The CDR3 protein is CASSGTSGLAETQYF. The CDR3 region has the DNA TGTGCCAGTAGTGGGACTAGCGGGTTGGCCGAGACCCAGTACTTC.

The rearrangement uses TRBV19 and TRBJ2-3; tentative D call: TRBD1 (6 bases). CDR3 size: 15 residues. V lost 1 base and J 4 bases, leaving 12 bases between the germline ends. The V gene's germline CDR1 is LNHDA and CDR2 SQIVND (reference sequence). The CDR3 region is CASSIGRGWADTQYF. CDR3 in DNA: TGTGCCAGTAGTATAGGCAGGGGTTGGGCAGATACGCAGTATTTT.

The chain is built from TRBV6-5 and TRBJ2-1, with D possibly being TRBD2 (6 bases). CDR1 is MNHEY and CDR2 is SVGAGI in the germline V gene. The V gene lost 2 bases and the J gene lost 5 bases, with 13 bases spanning the gap. The CDR3 length is 15 residues. The chain's CDR3 is CASSYTGVDDNEQFF. For the CDR3, the DNA is TGTGCCAGCAGTTACACGGGGGTCGATGACAATGAGCAGTTCTTC.

The chain couples TRBV6-2 or TRBV6-3 to TRBJ2-3; D may be TRBD1 (6 bases). This CDR3 has 16 residues. Trimming removed 2 bases from V and 1 base from J, with 13 bases in between. The germline CDR1 and CDR2 sequences are MNHEY and SVGEGT. The CDR3, as DNA: TGTGCCAGCAGTTACCTTCAGGGGCGAGGCACAGATACGCAGTATTTT. It translates to CASSYLQGRGTDTQYF.

The rearrangement uses TRBV5-1 and TRBJ1-2, with 9 nucleotides matching TRBD1. V gave up 4 bases and J gave up 6 bases; unmatched junction bases: 7. CDR1 is SGHRS and CDR2 is YFSETQ in the germline V gene. This CDR3 comprises 14 residues. The CDR3 is CASSLSRTGDGYTF. The CDR3 DNA reads TGCGCCAGCAGCCTCAGCCGGACAGGGGATGGCTACACCTTC.

The rearrangement uses TRBV19 and TRBJ2-1; D is perhaps TRBD2 (6 bases). Germline-derived CDR1 and CDR2 are LNHDA and SQIVND (reference sequence). The CDR3 is 16 residues long. V was trimmed by 9 bases and J by 0 bases, leaving 18 bases between them. The CDR3 nucleotides are TGTGCCAGCCGGGACCGGGGGTATACCTCCTACAATGAGCAGTTCTTC. Translating gives CASRDRGYTSYNEQFF.

The V and J genes are TRBV3-1 (or the pseudogene TRBV3-2) and TRBJ1-2; 9 bases map to TRBD1. Trimming cost V 5 bases and J 0 bases; bases outside gene matches: 4. Germline-derived CDR1 and CDR2 are LGHDT and YNNKEL (reference sequence). CDR3 length: 15 residues. The CDR3 spells CASSEQGAANYGYTF. CDR3 bases: TGTGCCAGCAGCGAACAGGGGGCAGCTAACTATGGCTACACCTTC.

The chain is built from TRBV24-1 and TRBJ1-2, with 8 bases lining up with TRBD1. The ends lost 6 bases at V and 7 bases at J; junction bases unmatched: 0. Germline CDR1 is KGHDR and CDR2 is SFDVKD. The CDR3 extends over 11 amino acids. The chain's CDR3 is CATSQGAGYTF. Here the CDR3 DNA reads TGTGCCACCAGTCAGGGGGCTGGCTACACCTTC.

The V call is TRBV10-2, the J call TRBJ2-7, with 14 nucleotides matching TRBD2. J gave up 1 base and V 6 bases, and 2 bases lay outside the gene matches. Germline V gene data show CDR1 as WSHSY and CDR2 as SAAADI. The CDR3 contains 15 residues. For the CDR3, the DNA is TGCGCCAGCAGCGGGACTAGCGGGGGATCCTACGAGCAGTACTTC. It translates to CASSGTSGGSYEQYF.

The J gene is TRBJ2-1, the V gene TRBV3-1 (or the pseudogene TRBV3-2); a weak D match, TRBD2 (7 bases). Trimming shortened V by 0 bases and J by 3 bases, and 12 bases separated the two germline ends. The CDR3 sequence is 16 residues long. Germline V CDR1 and CDR2: LGHDT, YNNKEL (reference sequence). The CDR3 bases are TGTGCCAGCAGCCAAGACTGGGGGGGCCTCTACAATGAGCAGTTCTTC. Translating it yields CASSQDWGGLYNEQFF.